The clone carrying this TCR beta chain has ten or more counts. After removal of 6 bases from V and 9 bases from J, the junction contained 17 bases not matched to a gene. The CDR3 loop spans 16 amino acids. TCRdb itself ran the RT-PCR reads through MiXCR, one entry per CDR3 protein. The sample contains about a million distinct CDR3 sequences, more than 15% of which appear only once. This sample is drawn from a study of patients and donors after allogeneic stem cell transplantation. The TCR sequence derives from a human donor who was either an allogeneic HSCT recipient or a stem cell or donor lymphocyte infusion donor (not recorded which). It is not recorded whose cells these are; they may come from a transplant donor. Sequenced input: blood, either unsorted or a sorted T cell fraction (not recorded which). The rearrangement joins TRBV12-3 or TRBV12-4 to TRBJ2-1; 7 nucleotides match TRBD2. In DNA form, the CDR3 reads TGTGCCAGCAGCCGCCGAAGCGGGAAGGAGTTTCGTGAGCAGTTCTTC. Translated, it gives CASSRRSGKEFREQFF.